Detailed here is one T cell receptor beta chain. The clone's antigen remains unknown. One base away there is no much larger clone; base qualities are not given. The trial excluded patients who had a history of autoimmune disease or who were on systemic immunosuppression. Peripheral blood for TCR sequencing was collected from all dose cohorts at baseline, on cycle 4 day 1, and on cycle 7 day 1. Samples were obtained from an open-label, multicenter, first-in-human phase I dose-escalation trial of ivuxolimab. Adults with locally advanced or metastatic melanoma, renal cell carcinoma, hepatocellular carcinoma or head and neck squamous cell carcinoma were enrolled in the trial. Before TCR sequencing, CD4+ T cells and CD8+ T cells were sorted from peripheral blood as separate populations. This entry belongs to a study of OX40 agonist ivuxolimab in advanced cancers. About the full investigation: Ivuxolimab was an agonistic, fully human IgG2 monoclonal antibody directed against OX40 (CD134), a costimulatory receptor. Of the approximately 50 patients in dose escalation, 19 had hepatocellular carcinoma, about 15 had melanoma, 9 had renal cell carcinoma and 9 had head and neck cancer. In the dose-escalation cohort, 82.7% of patients were male, and the mean age was about 55 years, with a range of about 23 to 90. Partial responses occurred in three dose-escalation patients, of whom one had hepatocellular carcinoma and two had cutaneous melanoma. Prior anti-PD-1, anti-PD-L1 or anti-CTLA-4 therapy was permitted, and checkpoint inhibitors had been received by about 44% of dose-escalation patients. Peripheral TCRbeta sequencing aimed to test whether ivuxolimab altered TCR sequence diversity and caused clonal T-cell expansion. The paper covers the monotherapy dose-escalation part of the phase I ivuxolimab trial, which included N of about 50 patients. Intravenous ivuxolimab was administered to patients every 2 weeks at six dose levels: 0.01, 0.1, 0.3, 1.5, 3 and 10 mg/kg.

Summary of the overall study and its limitations: Low levels of normalized T-cell clonal expansion were also seen in some patients who did not respond. On average, CD8+ T cells showed more expanded clones than CD4+ T cells after ivuxolimab. At doses of 0.1 to 3.0 mg/kg, clonal expansion of both CD4+ and CD8+ blood T cells was observed from baseline to week 6. Antigen specificity was not determined for the clonally expanded peripheral T cells. In partial responders in the 0.1-3.0 mg/kg groups, normalized peripheral clonal expansion was found to be among the lowest, especially among CD8+ T cells.

CDR1 and CDR2 were assigned from the germline V gene (reference sequence) as MNHEY and SMNVEV. There are 16 amino acids in the CDR3, from cysteine to phenylalanine inclusive. CDR3 DNA is the only sequence kept; it has 48 bases, read in frame from the first base. Here V drops 3 bases and J drops 1 base, and the junction holds 4 bases not matched to any gene. Genomic DNA was extracted from sorted cells for sequencing of the TCRbeta CDR3 region. The immunoSEQ Assay was used to sequence the TCRbeta CDR3 regions. TCRdb obtained this table from immuneACCESS and retained in-frame rearrangements with V and J assigned. These tables miss some clones; where compared with another copy, unresolved V genes account for less than half of the shortfall, and the remainder is unexplained. This sample gives some 57,000 clones in total; around 82% of them show up just once. Less than 0.55% of the sample is held by the ten biggest clonotypes.

This material consisted of CD4+ or CD8+ T cells sorted from blood, taken in a trial of the OX40 agonist ivuxolimab. Recombination linked TRBV27 to TRBJ2-5, with TRBD2 identical over 11 junction bases. The source is an adult with an advanced solid tumor such as melanoma, head and neck, liver or kidney cancer. The sequenced DNA: TGTGCCAGCAGTTTTAGGACTAGCGGGCTCCAAGAGACCCAGTACTTC. The encoded protein is CASSFRTSGLQETQYF.